This section outlines one T cell receptor beta chain sequence together with its context. Libraries were prepared by immunoSEQ multiplex PCR; TCRdb keeps only in-frame clonotypes and omits some of them. In the table there are about 23,000 clones, roughly 70% of which are singletons. This record belongs to a study of ipilimumab plus nivolumab after autologous stem cell transplantation. Study-level background: A median of about eight nivolumab and 5 or 6 ipilimumab doses were given.

Specimen: PBMCs, collected in a trial of ipilimumab plus nivolumab as post-transplant consolidation. The receptor was isolated from a male donor with diffuse large B-cell lymphoma.

CDR3 nucleotides: TGTGCCAGCAGTTACCGGGCGGGGGCCACCGGGGAGCTGTTTTTT. Its translation: CASSYRAGATGELFF. The chain joins TRBV6-5 to TRBJ2-2; possible D gene TRBD2, 7 bases. This CDR3 is built from 15 residues. Trimming removed 2 bases at V and 4 bases at J, with 11 bases between. The germline gives CDR1 MNHEY, CDR2 SVGAGI.